This record looks at one TCR beta chain sequence and its context. Its target is not known. The germline CDR1 and CDR2 sequences are LNHDA and SQIVND (reference sequence). The CDR3 has 15 amino acids. The germline V and J ends were trimmed by 9 bases and 7 bases, with 22 bases remaining between them. The data were taken from a study of T cell responses to AZD1222 COVID-19 vaccine. Whole-study findings and limits: Spike-specific TCR breadth and depth both grew after two AZD1222 doses. Possibly, clonal diversity was underestimated; donors were largely white British and included more females.

Only in-frame clones appear in the TCRdb table, and some are missing; sequencing was by immunoSEQ multiplex PCR. The profile shows around 100,000 clones, 84% of them singletons. The sequencing used peripheral blood, collected on day 0 of AZD1222 vaccination. The chain employs TRBV19 and TRBJ1-5; D is possibly TRBD1 (5 bases). The TCR originated in an adult in good health. The CDR3 DNA reads as TGTGCCAGCTCAACGGACCCCCGGGGACGACAGCCCCAGCATTTT. Its protein product is CASSTDPRGRQPQHF.